This T cell receptor beta chain was identified in a study of molecular identifiers for immune sequencing clone quantification. Findings of the study overall: Clones above 20 RNA copies contained over 97% of effector molecules and under 1% of naive molecules.

TCRdb independently ran MiXCR on the PCR reads; one entry per CDR3 protein. This table holds about half a million distinct CDR3 sequences, roughly a fifth found once. This clonotype has more than one count but fewer than ten. Its specificity is not known. Trimming removed 3 bases at V and 5 bases at J, with 13 bases between. The germline V gene has CDR1 MNHEY and CDR2 SMNVEV (reference sequence). This CDR3 spans 15 amino acids. Sequenced input: naive CD8+ T cells from blood, with Jurkat cell RNA spiked in. Subset reported: FACS-sorted CD8+CD4-CCR7+CD45RA+ naive T cells. This TCR came from a human donor in good health. Some libraries in this study had Jurkat cell RNA spiked in. V usage is TRBV27 and J usage is TRBJ2-2; D might be TRBD1 (6 bases). The CDR3 DNA sequence: TGTGCCAGCAGTTTGGCCGGGACACCGACCGGGGAGCTGTTTTTT. Translated, it gives CASSLAGTPTGELFF.